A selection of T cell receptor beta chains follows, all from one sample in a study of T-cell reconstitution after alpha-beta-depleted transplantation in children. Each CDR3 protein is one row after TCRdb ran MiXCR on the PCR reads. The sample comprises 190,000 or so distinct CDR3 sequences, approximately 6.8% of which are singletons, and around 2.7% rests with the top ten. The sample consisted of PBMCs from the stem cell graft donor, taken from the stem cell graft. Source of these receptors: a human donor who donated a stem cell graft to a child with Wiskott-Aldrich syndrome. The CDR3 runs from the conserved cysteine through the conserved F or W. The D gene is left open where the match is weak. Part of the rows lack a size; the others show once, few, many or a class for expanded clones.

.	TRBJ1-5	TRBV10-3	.	TGTTCCATCAGTCCGCGCCGCGGGCAGCCCCAGCATTTT	CSISPRRGQPQHF
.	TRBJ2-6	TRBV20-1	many	TGCAGTGCTAGTCTGGGGGGCAGCCCCTCTGGGGCCAACGTCCTGACTTTC	CSASLGGSPSGANVLTF
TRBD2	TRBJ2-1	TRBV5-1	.	TGCGCCAGCAGCTTGGGCGACGGGGGGGTCTCCTACAATGAGCAGTTCTTC	CASSLGDGGVSYNEQFF
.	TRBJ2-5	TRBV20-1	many	TGCAGTGCTAGAGACCCTAGAGGGGATCAAGAGACCCAGTACTTC	CSARDPRGDQETQYF
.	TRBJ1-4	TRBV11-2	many	TGTGCCAGCAGCTTAGATAGGAGAGGACTGTTTTTT	CASSLDRRGLFF
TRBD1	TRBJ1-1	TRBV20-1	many	TGCAGTGCTAGGACCCAGGGGGCCTACACTGAAGCTTTCTTT	CSARTQGAYTEAFF
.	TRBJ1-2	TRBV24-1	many	TGTGCCACCAGTGATTTGGCGAGGGATTATGGCTACACCTTC	CATSDLARDYGYTF
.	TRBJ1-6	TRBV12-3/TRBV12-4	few	TGTGCCAGCAGCCGAGGGGGGGCGCGTTATTCACCCCTCCACTTT	CASSRGGARYSPLHF
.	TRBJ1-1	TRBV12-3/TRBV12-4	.	TGTGCCAGCAGCCGGTCGTCCCCCACTGAAGCTTTCTTT	CASSRSSPTEAFF
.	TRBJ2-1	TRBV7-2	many	TGTGCCAGCAGTTTCAGGGGTCCCTCCTACAATGAGCAGTTCTTC	CASSFRGPSYNEQFF
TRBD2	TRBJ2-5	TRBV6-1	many	TGTGCCAGCAGCACTAGCGGGAGGGCCGATGGAGAGACCCAGTACTTC	CASSTSGRADGETQYF
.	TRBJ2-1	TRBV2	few	TGTGCCAGCAAGGAGCTGGGTGAGCAGTTCTTC	CASKELGEQFF
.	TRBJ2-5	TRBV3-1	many	TGTGCCAGCAGCCATCCGCAGGGGCAAGAGACCCAGTACTTC	CASSHPQGQETQYF
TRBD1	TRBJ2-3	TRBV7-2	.	TGTGCCAGCAGCTTAGTCTCGGGACAGGGGGCGAGGGATACGCAGTATTTT	CASSLVSGQGARDTQYF
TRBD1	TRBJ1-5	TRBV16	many	TGTGCCAGCAGCCAGGACAGGGGCCATCAGCCCCAGCATTTT	CASSQDRGHQPQHF
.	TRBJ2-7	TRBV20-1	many	TGCAGTGCTAGGTACGCTGGGGGACTCTCCTACGAGCAGTACTTC	CSARYAGGLSYEQYF
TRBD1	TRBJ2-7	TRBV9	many	TGTGCCAGCAGCCGGGGACAGGGTTACGAGCAGTACTTC	CASSRGQGYEQYF
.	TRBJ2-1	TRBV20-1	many	TGCAGTGCTAGAGATTCGGGCAGGGGACGGCAGGGCGGTGAGCAGTTCTTC	CSARDSGRGRQGGEQFF
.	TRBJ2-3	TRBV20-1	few	TGCAGTGCTAGAGATCGGGGGGCGGGAGATACGCAGTATTTT	CSARDRGAGDTQYF
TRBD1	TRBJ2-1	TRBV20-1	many	TGCAGTGCTGGCCGTCCCGGGACAGGGAATGAGCAGTTCTTC	CSAGRPGTGNEQFF
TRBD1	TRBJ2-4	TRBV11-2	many	TGTGCCAGCAGCCTACTACTCGACAGGGTGAGGGGGAGAAACATTCAGTACTTC	CASSLLLDRVRGRNIQYF
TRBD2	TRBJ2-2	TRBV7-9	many	TGTGCCCAAGCGGGGTACACCGGGGAGCTGTTTTTT	CAQAGYTGELFF
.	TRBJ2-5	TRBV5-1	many	TGCGCCAGCAGCATGTACGGGAAGGGTGAGACCCAGTACTTC	CASSMYGKGETQYF
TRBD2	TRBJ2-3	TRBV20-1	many	TGCAGTGCTAGAAGACTAGCGCCCACAGATACGCAGTATTTT	CSARRLAPTDTQYF
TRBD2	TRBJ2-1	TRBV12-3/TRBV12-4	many	TGTGCCAGCAGTCCTATAGCGGGAACCTACAATGAGCAGTTCTTC	CASSPIAGTYNEQFF
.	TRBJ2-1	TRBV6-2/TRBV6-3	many	TGTGCCAGCAGTTACGTGGGCAATGAGCAGTTCTTC	CASSYVGNEQFF
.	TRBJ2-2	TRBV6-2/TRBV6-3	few	TGTGCCACTCTAAAGCAGAACACCGGGGAGCTGTTTTTT	CATLKQNTGELFF
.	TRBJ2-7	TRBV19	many	TGTGCCAGTAGTAAAGCGGACACCTACGAGCAGTACTTC	CASSKADTYEQYF
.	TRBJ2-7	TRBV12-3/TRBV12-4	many	TGTGCCAGCACCATAGGTTTGGGGGCCTACGAGCAGTACTTC	CASTIGLGAYEQYF
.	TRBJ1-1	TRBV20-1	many	TGCAGTGCTTTCACAGGGCGCATCACTGAAGCTTTCTTT	CSAFTGRITEAFF
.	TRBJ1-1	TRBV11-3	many	TGTGCCAGCAGCTTTGGGACAAGCACTGAAGCTTTCTTT	CASSFGTSTEAFF
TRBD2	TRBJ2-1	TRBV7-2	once	TGTGCCAGCAGCTTTGGGGAATGGGGGGGATATGAGCAGTTCTTC	CASSFGEWGGYEQFF
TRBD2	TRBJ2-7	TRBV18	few	TGTGCCAGCTCACCAACTAGCGGGGGCTCAAGTCTGGACGAGCAGTACTTC	CASSPTSGGSSLDEQYF
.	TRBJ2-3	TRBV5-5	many	TGTGCCACCCGAGAGCGGGCTAGCACAGATACGCAGTATTTT	CATRERASTDTQYF
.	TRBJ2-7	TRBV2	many	TGTGCCAGTCGAGGCGGCCGGTTTACGGACTACGAGCAGTACTTC	CASRGGRFTDYEQYF
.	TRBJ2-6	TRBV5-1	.	TGCGCCAGCAGCCAGGGTGGCTCTGGGGCCAACGTCCTGACTTTC	CASSQGGSGANVLTF
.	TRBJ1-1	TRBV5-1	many	TGCGCCAGCAGCTGGGGGGTCCTGACAGGGAACACTGAAGCTTTCTTT	CASSWGVLTGNTEAFF
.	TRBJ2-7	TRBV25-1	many	TGTGCCAGCAGTAGTTTGGAGGGTGAAAATCCCTACGAGCAGTACTTC	CASSSLEGENPYEQYF
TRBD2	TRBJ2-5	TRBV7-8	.	TGTGCCAGCAGCTTCGGGGCCGGGGGGGTAGAGACCCAGTACTTC	CASSFGAGGVETQYF
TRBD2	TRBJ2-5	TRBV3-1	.	TGTGCCAGCAGCCAACGGTCGGGGGGAGAGACCCAGTACTTC	CASSQRSGGETQYF